The sequence of this TCR beta chain was determined in a study of cytomegalovirus exposure and HLA in healthy donors. Study-level information: Earlier, 200 million or so T cells were analyzed, and some 120 million unique TCR beta sequences were found among them.

Germline CDR1 is SGHNT and CDR2 is YENEEA. V dropped 2 bases and J dropped 11; count of bases not matched to a gene: 6. This CDR3 comprises 12 residues. Both 60 Vbeta primers and 13 Jbeta primers went into the PCR. Sequencing used immunoSEQ multiplex PCR; TCRdb keeps in-frame clones, though not all of them. The data show 99,000 or so clones, 60% to 80% seen once. As regards this clone: The antigen is undetermined.

Notes on the study in general: Versus the approximately 720-donor mean, an Asian-associated ancestry cluster reportedly showed fewer N-insertions in a later analysis. A later analysis appeared to link common viral pathogens to several of the most significant clusters.

This rearrangement joins TRBV11-3 to TRBJ2-7; 7 bases map to TRBD2. Sequencing was done on a sample of PBMCs. The receptor was derived from a woman in her 40s in good health and CMV-seropositive. CDR3 sequence (DNA): TGTGCCAGCAGCTTAATGTCCGGGGGGAAGTACTTC. Encoded protein: CASSLMSGGKYF.